A selection of T cell receptor beta chains follows, all from one sample in a study of cytomegalovirus exposure and HLA in healthy donors. Assay used: immunoSEQ multiplex PCR; TCRdb lists only in-frame clones, some missing. The profile shows some 120,000 clones, around two thirds of them singletons. The specimen sequenced was PBMCs. The receptors derive from a middle-aged woman in good health and CMV-seropositive. Each CDR3 is given with its conserved first and last residue. A D gene is named only where the DNA matches it firmly. Only some rows state a clone size, as once, few, many or a class for expanded clones.

J: TRBJ2-7
size: once
V: TRBV15
D: -
CDR3: CATSRDSEQYF
DNA: TGTGCCACCAGCAGAGATAGCGAGCAGTACTTC

J: TRBJ1-1
size: few
V: TRBV19
D: TRBD1
CDR3: CASSIHLQGANTEAFF
DNA: TGTGCCAGTAGTATCCACCTACAGGGGGCGAACACTGAAGCTTTCTTT

J: TRBJ2-2
size: -
V: TRBV19
D: TRBD2
CDR3: CASSPGGTGELFF
DNA: TGTGCCAGTAGTCCCGGGGGGACCGGGGAGCTGTTTTTT

J: TRBJ2-4
size: -
V: TRBV5-1
D: -
CDR3: CASSTPERNIQYF
DNA: TGCGCCAGCAGCACCCCCGAGAGGAACATTCAGTACTTC

J: TRBJ1-2
size: once
V: TRBV18
D: TRBD1
CDR3: CASSPLGTDGYTF
DNA: TGTGCCAGCTCACCACTGGGGACAGATGGCTACACCTTC

J: TRBJ2-7
size: -
V: TRBV6-1
D: -
CDR3: CASSVGGYEQYF
DNA: TGTGCCAGCAGCGTAGGGGGTTACGAGCAGTACTTC

J: TRBJ2-3
size: -
V: TRBV4-1
D: -
CDR3: CASSQTLAVLRYF
DNA: TGCGCCAGCAGCCAAACACTAGCCGTCTTGCGGTATTTT

J: TRBJ1-3
size: -
V: TRBV28
D: -
CDR3: CASTRQASGNTIYF
DNA: TGTGCCAGCACCAGACAGGCCTCTGGAAACACCATATATTTT

J: TRBJ2-1
size: few
V: TRBV5-1
D: -
CDR3: CASSLADYSYNEQFF
DNA: TGCGCCAGCAGCTTGGCGGACTACTCCTACAATGAGCAGTTCTTC

J: TRBJ2-5
size: -
V: TRBV9
D: TRBD1
CDR3: CASSVAGTGGETQYF
DNA: TGTGCCAGCAGCGTAGCTGGGACAGGGGGAGAGACCCAGTACTTC

J: TRBJ1-1
size: -
V: TRBV7-9
D: -
CDR3: CSSSLEATTEAFF
DNA: TGTTCCAGCAGCTTGGAGGCTACCACTGAAGCTTTCTTT

J: TRBJ2-7
size: -
V: TRBV7-9
D: TRBD1
CDR3: CASSRYQGATYEQYF
DNA: TGTGCCAGCAGCCGTTATCAGGGGGCTACCTACGAGCAGTACTTC